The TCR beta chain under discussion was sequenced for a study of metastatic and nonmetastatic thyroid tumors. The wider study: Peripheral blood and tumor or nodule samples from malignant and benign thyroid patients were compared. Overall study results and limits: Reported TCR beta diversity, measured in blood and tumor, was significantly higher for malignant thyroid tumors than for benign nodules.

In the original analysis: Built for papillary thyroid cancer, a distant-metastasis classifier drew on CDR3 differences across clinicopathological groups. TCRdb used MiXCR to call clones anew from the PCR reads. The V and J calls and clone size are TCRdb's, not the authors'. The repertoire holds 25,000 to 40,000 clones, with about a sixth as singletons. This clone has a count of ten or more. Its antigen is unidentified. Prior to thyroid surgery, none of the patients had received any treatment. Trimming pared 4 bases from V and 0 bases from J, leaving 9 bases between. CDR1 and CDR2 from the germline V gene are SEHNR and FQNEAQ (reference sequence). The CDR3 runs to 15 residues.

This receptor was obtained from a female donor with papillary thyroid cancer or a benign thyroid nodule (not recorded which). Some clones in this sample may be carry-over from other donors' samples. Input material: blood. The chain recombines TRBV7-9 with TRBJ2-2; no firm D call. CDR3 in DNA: TGTGCCAGCAGCTCCCTTCCACCGAACACCGGGGAGCTGTTTTTT. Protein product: CASSSLPPNTGELFF.